Listed below are T cell receptor beta chains from one sample, sequenced in a study of pediatric ulcerative colitis. The protocol was immunoSEQ multiplex PCR, while the TCRdb copy is restricted to in-frame clones and leaves out a portion. The sample has 60,000 to 75,000 clones, around 80% seen once. Sample: blood. The receptors here all came from a boy under 18 with moderate ulcerative colitis. Each CDR3 is given with its conserved first and last residue. The D gene is left open where the match is weak. Size tells how often a clone was seen (once, few, many) or the class of an expanded clone, and some rows leave it out.

DNA: TGTGCCAGCAGGGAGAGAACCGGCGGTGGAGGTGTTGATACGCAGTATTTT
CDR3: CASRERTGGGGVDTQYF
V: TRBV7-9
D: .
J: TRBJ2-3
size: .

DNA: TGTGCCAGCAGTGAAATGGGACAGGACTCCTACGAGCAGTACTTC
CDR3: CASSEMGQDSYEQYF
V: TRBV6-1
D: TRBD1
J: TRBJ2-7
size: once

DNA: TGTGCCAGCAGCTTTGTGGGGCTTGCGAACACCGGGGAGCTGTTTTTT
CDR3: CASSFVGLANTGELFF
V: TRBV11-2
D: .
J: TRBJ2-2
size: few

DNA: TGTGCCAGCAGCTTAGGAGGGACAGCCGGCCTCTATGGCTACACCTTC
CDR3: CASSLGGTAGLYGYTF
V: TRBV11-3
D: TRBD1
J: TRBJ1-2
size: .

DNA: TGTGCCAGCAGAAGCAGACAGGGGGCATACGAGCAGTACTTC
CDR3: CASRSRQGAYEQYF
V: TRBV7-8
D: TRBD1
J: TRBJ2-7
size: .

DNA: TGCAGTGCTAGGGTCCAAGAGACCCAGTACTTC
CDR3: CSARVQETQYF
V: TRBV20-1
D: .
J: TRBJ2-5
size: .

DNA: TGCGCCAGCAGCCAACTAGGGACAGGGGGCCTGGGGAACACTGAAGCTTTCTTT
CDR3: CASSQLGTGGLGNTEAFF
V: TRBV4-1
D: TRBD1
J: TRBJ1-1
size: .

DNA: TGTGCCAGCTCACCCGAGGATACGCAGTATTTT
CDR3: CASSPEDTQYF
V: TRBV18
D: .
J: TRBJ2-3
size: .

DNA: TGCGCCAGCAGCCAAACCCGGGACAGGGTTTTCGATCAGCCCCAGCATTTT
CDR3: CASSQTRDRVFDQPQHF
V: TRBV4-1
D: TRBD1
J: TRBJ1-5
size: once

DNA: TGTGCCATCAGGCCCTCTGGCGCGAACTCCTACGAGCAGTACTTC
CDR3: CAIRPSGANSYEQYF
V: TRBV10-3
D: .
J: TRBJ2-7
size: .

DNA: TGTGCCAGCAGCTTGGCATCAGGGTCGTTCGAAGCTTTCTTT
CDR3: CASSLASGSFEAFF
V: TRBV5-8
D: .
J: TRBJ1-1
size: few

DNA: TGTGCCAGCAGCTCACGACTAGCGGGAGGAGTGGATACGCAGTATTTT
CDR3: CASSSRLAGGVDTQYF
V: TRBV7-2
D: TRBD2
J: TRBJ2-3
size: .

DNA: TGCAGCGTTGAAGGAGGCGGAAACACCATATATTTT
CDR3: CSVEGGGNTIYF
V: TRBV29-1
D: .
J: TRBJ1-3
size: few

DNA: TGTGCCAGCGTTCACGGGCGGAGCTTGCAAGAGACCCAGTACTTC
CDR3: CASVHGRSLQETQYF
V: TRBV7-9
D: .
J: TRBJ2-5
size: .

DNA: TGTGCCAGCAGCGCAACCGGGACAGGGTATGGCTACACCTTC
CDR3: CASSATGTGYGYTF
V: TRBV9
D: TRBD1
J: TRBJ1-2
size: .

DNA: TGTGCCACCAGCAGACGGGGGATCGGCACAGATACGCAGTATTTT
CDR3: CATSRRGIGTDTQYF
V: TRBV15
D: .
J: TRBJ2-3
size: .

DNA: TGTGCCAGCAGCCAAAAGGTGGGGGGCAATCAGCCCCAGCATTTT
CDR3: CASSQKVGGNQPQHF
V: TRBV7-8
D: .
J: TRBJ1-5
size: few

DNA: TGTGCCAGCAGCTTAGTGTTACGACGGGGATATGGCTACACCTTC
CDR3: CASSLVLRRGYGYTF
V: TRBV11-1
D: .
J: TRBJ1-2
size: .

DNA: TGTGCCAGCAGTTGGACGGATTACAATGAGCAGTTCTTC
CDR3: CASSWTDYNEQFF
V: TRBV6-5
D: .
J: TRBJ2-1
size: .

DNA: TGTGCCAGCAGTTACTTGCTGACAGAGGGTGGCTACACCTTC
CDR3: CASSYLLTEGGYTF
V: TRBV6-5
D: .
J: TRBJ1-2
size: .

DNA: TGTGCCACCAGCAGACCCCTCGGACAGGGGGCGAACACTGAAGCTTTCTTT
CDR3: CATSRPLGQGANTEAFF
V: TRBV15
D: TRBD1
J: TRBJ1-1
size: .

DNA: TGCGCCAGCAGCTTGAAGCCACAGGGATCCGAGCAGTACTTC
CDR3: CASSLKPQGSEQYF
V: TRBV5-1
D: .
J: TRBJ2-7
size: once

DNA: TGTGCCAGCAGCTCGGCTAGCGGGAGTAGCAATGAGCAGTTCTTC
CDR3: CASSSASGSSNEQFF
V: TRBV7-9
D: TRBD2
J: TRBJ2-1
size: .

DNA: TGTGCCAGCACCGCACACGGAGATACGCAGTATTTT
CDR3: CASTAHGDTQYF
V: TRBV2
D: .
J: TRBJ2-3
size: few

DNA: TGTGCCAGCAGTTCCCGGACAGGAGACCCTGGCTACACCTTC
CDR3: CASSSRTGDPGYTF
V: TRBV27
D: TRBD1
J: TRBJ1-2
size: .

DNA: TGTGCCAGCGTCGGTGAAAAACTGTTTTTT
CDR3: CASVGEKLFF
V: TRBV6-1
D: .
J: TRBJ1-4
size: .

DNA: TGCGCCAGCAGCCAAGAGGGACCTGGATGGGAGCAGTACTTC
CDR3: CASSQEGPGWEQYF
V: TRBV4-1
D: .
J: TRBJ2-7
size: few

DNA: TGTGCCAGCAGCGAAAGACAGGGGGCCCACTATGGCTACACCTTC
CDR3: CASSERQGAHYGYTF
V: TRBV7-2
D: TRBD1
J: TRBJ1-2
size: .

DNA: TGTGCCAGCAGCTTGGGATGGACAGCAGAGACCCAGTACTTC
CDR3: CASSLGWTAETQYF
V: TRBV5-5
D: .
J: TRBJ2-5
size: .

DNA: TGTGCCAGCAGCTTCTCATATCCTAATTCACCCCTCCACTTT
CDR3: CASSFSYPNSPLHF
V: TRBV7-9
D: .
J: TRBJ1-6
size: .

DNA: TGTGCCAGCAGATTCGACAGGCTACAAGAGACCCAGTACTTC
CDR3: CASRFDRLQETQYF
V: TRBV27
D: .
J: TRBJ2-5
size: .

DNA: TGTGCCAGCAGTTACTCGATACAGACAGCAAACTATGGCTACACCTTC
CDR3: CASSYSIQTANYGYTF
V: TRBV6-5
D: .
J: TRBJ1-2
size: .

DNA: TGTGCCAGCTCACTCAGGGGAGGAACTGAAGCTTTCTTT
CDR3: CASSLRGGTEAFF
V: TRBV18
D: .
J: TRBJ1-1
size: few

DNA: TGTGCCAGCAGCAGGCTCCACGAGCAGTACTTC
CDR3: CASSRLHEQYF
V: TRBV5-4
D: .
J: TRBJ2-7
size: .

DNA: TGTGCCAGCAGTGCGCAAGACAGGATAGGCGGGCAGTACTTC
CDR3: CASSAQDRIGGQYF
V: TRBV25-1
D: .
J: TRBJ2-7
size: few

DNA: TGTGCCAGTAGTATCTATTTGAGTGCAACTAATGAAAAACTGTTTTTT
CDR3: CASSIYLSATNEKLFF
V: TRBV19
D: .
J: TRBJ1-4
size: .

DNA: TGTGCCTGGAGTGAGGCTAGGAGGCAAGAGACCCAGTACTTC
CDR3: CAWSEARRQETQYF
V: TRBV30
D: .
J: TRBJ2-5
size: .

DNA: TGTGCCAGCAGTGAAAGGAATGAGCAGTTCTTC
CDR3: CASSERNEQFF
V: TRBV27
D: .
J: TRBJ2-1
size: .

DNA: TGTGCCAGCAGTTCTGGATGGGGGCTGTACTTC
CDR3: CASSSGWGLYF
V: TRBV28
D: .
J: TRBJ2-4
size: .

DNA: TGCGCCAGCAGCTTGGAAGGGGGACAGAGCACAGATACGCAGTATTTT
CDR3: CASSLEGGQSTDTQYF
V: TRBV5-1
D: TRBD1
J: TRBJ2-3
size: .

DNA: TGTGCCCGCTTCTGGGGCGAAGAGACCCAGTACTTC
CDR3: CARFWGEETQYF
V: TRBV21-1
D: .
J: TRBJ2-5
size: .

DNA: TGTGCCAGCAGCTCGGGGGGCAATCAGCCCCAGCATTTT
CDR3: CASSSGGNQPQHF
V: TRBV7-6
D: .
J: TRBJ1-5
size: .

DNA: TGTGCCAGCAGTGAGTGGCCTGCTTATGGCTACACCTTC
CDR3: CASSEWPAYGYTF
V: TRBV6-1
D: .
J: TRBJ1-2
size: .

DNA: TGTGCCAGCAGTGCCGGGACAGGGGGTAGACAGCCCCAGCATTTT
CDR3: CASSAGTGGRQPQHF
V: TRBV25-1
D: TRBD1
J: TRBJ1-5
size: .

DNA: TGTGCCAGTAGTCCCCGGACAGGGACTAACTATGGCTACACCTTC
CDR3: CASSPRTGTNYGYTF
V: TRBV19
D: TRBD1
J: TRBJ1-2
size: .

DNA: TGCGCCAGCAGCCAAGATAAGGGCAGGGGATCCTACAATGAGCAGTTCTTC
CDR3: CASSQDKGRGSYNEQFF
V: TRBV4-1
D: .
J: TRBJ2-1
size: .